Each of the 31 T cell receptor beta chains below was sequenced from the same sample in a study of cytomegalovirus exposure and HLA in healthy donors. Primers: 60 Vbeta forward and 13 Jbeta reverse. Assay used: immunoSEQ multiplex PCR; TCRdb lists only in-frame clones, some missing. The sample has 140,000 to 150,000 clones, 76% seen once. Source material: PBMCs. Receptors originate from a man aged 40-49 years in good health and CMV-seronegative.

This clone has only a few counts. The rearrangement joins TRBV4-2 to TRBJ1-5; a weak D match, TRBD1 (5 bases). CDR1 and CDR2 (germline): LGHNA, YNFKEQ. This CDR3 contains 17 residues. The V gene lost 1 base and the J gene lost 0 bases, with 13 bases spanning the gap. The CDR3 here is CASSQAIQAYSNQPQHF. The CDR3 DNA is TGTGCCAGCAGCCAAGCCATACAGGCTTATAGCAATCAGCCCCAGCATTTT.

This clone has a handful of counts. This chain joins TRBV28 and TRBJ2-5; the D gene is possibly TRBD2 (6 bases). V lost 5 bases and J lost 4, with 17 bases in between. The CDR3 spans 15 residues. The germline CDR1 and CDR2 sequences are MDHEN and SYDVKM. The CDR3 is CASSPLRGEAETQYF. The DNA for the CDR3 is TGTGCCAGCAGTCCCCTGCGGGGCGAGGCAGAGACCCAGTACTTC.

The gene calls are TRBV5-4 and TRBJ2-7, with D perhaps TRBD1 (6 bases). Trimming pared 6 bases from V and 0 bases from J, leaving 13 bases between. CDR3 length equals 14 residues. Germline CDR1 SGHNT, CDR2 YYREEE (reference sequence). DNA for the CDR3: TGTGCCAGCAACACAGGGACATCCTCCTACGAGCAGTACTTC. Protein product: CASNTGTSSYEQYF.

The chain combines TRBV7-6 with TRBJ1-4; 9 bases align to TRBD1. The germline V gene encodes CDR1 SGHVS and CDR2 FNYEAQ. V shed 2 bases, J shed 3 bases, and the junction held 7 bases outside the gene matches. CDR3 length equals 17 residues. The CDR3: CASSLRGQGIANEKLFF. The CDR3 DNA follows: TGTGCCAGCAGCTTAAGGGGACAGGGCATCGCTAATGAAAAACTGTTTTTT.

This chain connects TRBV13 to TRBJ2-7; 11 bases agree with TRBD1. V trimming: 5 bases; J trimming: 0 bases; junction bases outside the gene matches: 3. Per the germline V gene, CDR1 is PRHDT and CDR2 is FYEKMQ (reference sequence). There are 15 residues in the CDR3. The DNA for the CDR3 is TGTGCCAGCAGCACTGGACAGGGGGCCTCCTACGAGCAGTACTTC. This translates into CASSTGQGASYEQYF.

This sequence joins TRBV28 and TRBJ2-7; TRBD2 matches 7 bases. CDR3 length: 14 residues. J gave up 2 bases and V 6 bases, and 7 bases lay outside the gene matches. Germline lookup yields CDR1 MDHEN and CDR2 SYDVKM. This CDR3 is CASRASGYAYEQYF. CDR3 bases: TGTGCCAGCAGAGCTAGCGGATACGCCTACGAGCAGTACTTC. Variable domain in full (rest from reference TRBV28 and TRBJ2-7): DVKVTQSSRYLVKRTGEKVFLECVQDMDHENMFWYRQDPGLGLRLIYFSYDVKMKEKGDIPEGYSVSREKKERFSLILESASTNQTSMYLCASRASGYAYEQYFGPGTRLTVT.

DNA of the CDR3: TGTGCCAGCAGCATCCGAATCTCAGGTTGGAGGCTCGGGGAGCAGTACTTC. This encodes CASSIRISGWRLGEQYF. The chain combines TRBV28 with TRBJ2-7; D possibly corresponds to TRBD2 (5 bases). The CDR3 loop spans 17 amino acids. The germline V gene has CDR1 MDHEN and CDR2 SYDVKM. V lost 6 bases and J lost 7, with 28 bases in between.

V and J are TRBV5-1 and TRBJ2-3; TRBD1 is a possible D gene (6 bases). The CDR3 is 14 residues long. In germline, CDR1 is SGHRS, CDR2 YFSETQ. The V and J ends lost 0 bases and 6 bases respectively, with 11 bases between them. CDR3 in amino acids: CASSLGQRGDTQYF. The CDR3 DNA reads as TGCGCCAGCAGCTTGGGACAGAGGGGGGATACGCAGTATTTT.

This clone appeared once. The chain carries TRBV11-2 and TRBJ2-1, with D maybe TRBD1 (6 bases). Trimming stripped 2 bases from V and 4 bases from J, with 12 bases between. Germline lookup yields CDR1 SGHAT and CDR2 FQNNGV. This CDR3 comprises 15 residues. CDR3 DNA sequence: TGTGCCAGCAGCTTACGACAGGACCCATACAATGAGCAGTTCTTC. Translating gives CASSLRQDPYNEQFF.

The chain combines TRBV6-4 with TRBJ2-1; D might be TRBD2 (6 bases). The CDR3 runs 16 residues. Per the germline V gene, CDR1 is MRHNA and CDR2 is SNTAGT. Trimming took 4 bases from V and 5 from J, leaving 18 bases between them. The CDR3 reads CASSASLGDLNNEQFF. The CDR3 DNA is TGTGCCAGCAGTGCCTCCCTGGGGGACTTAAACAATGAGCAGTTCTTC.

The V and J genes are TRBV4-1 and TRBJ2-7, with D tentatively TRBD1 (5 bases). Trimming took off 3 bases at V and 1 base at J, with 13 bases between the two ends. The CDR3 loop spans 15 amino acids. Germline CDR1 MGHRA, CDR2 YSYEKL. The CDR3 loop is CASSQWAGPSYEQYF. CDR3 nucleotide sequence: TGCGCCAGCAGCCAGTGGGCAGGGCCATCCTACGAGCAGTACTTC.

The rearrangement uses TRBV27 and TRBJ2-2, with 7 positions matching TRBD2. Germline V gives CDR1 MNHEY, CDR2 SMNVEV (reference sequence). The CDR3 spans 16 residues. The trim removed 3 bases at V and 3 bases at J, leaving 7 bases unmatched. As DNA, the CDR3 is TGTGCCAGCAGTTTCTGGGCTAGCGGCGACACCGGGGAGCTGTTTTTT. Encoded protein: CASSFWASGDTGELFF.

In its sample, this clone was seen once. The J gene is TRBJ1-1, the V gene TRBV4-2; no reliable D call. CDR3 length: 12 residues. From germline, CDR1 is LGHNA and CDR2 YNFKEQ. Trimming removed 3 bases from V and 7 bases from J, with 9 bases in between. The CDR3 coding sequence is TGTGCCAGCAGCCACTCGTGGAGTGAAGCTTTCTTT. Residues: CASSHSWSEAFF.

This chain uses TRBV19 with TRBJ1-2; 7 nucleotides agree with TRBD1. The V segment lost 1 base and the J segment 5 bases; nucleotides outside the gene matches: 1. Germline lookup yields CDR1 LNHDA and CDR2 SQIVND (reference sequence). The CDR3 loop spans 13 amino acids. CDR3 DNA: TGTGCCAGTAGTATAGGACAGGGATATGGCTACACCTTC. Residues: CASSIGQGYGYTF.

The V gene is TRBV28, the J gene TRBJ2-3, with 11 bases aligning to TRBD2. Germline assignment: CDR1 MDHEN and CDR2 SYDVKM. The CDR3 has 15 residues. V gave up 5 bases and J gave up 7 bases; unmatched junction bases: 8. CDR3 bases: TGTGCCAGCAGTACGGGACTAGCGGCCCAATATACGCAGTATTTT. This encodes CASSTGLAAQYTQYF. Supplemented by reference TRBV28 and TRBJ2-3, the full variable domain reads DVKVTQSSRYLVKRTGEKVFLECVQDMDHENMFWYRQDPGLGLRLIYFSYDVKMKEKGDIPEGYSVSREKKERFSLILESASTNQTSMYLCASSTGLAAQYTQYFGPGTRLTVL.

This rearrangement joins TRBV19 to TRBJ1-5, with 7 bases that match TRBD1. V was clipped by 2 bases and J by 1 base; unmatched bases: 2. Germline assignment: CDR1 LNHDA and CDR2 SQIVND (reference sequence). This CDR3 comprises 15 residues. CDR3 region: CASSIQGVSNQPQHF. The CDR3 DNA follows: TGTGCCAGTAGTATACAGGGGGTGAGCAATCAGCCCCAGCATTTT.

DNA for the CDR3: TGTGCCAGCAGCTTAGCCGGGAGGGCCTCCGAGCAGTACTTC. It is translated as CASSLAGRASEQYF. The genes are TRBV7-9 and TRBJ2-7; the match to TRBD2 covers 8 bases. Germline assignment: CDR1 SEHNR and CDR2 FQNEAQ (reference sequence). The V segment lost 0 bases and the J segment 6 bases; nucleotides outside the gene matches: 4. CDR3 length: 14 amino acids. Full variable domain (outside the CDR3, taken from reference TRBV7-9 and TRBJ2-7): DTGVSQNPRHKITKRGQNVTFRCDPISEHNRLYWYRQTLGQGPEFLTYFQNEAQLEKSRLLSDRFSAERPKGSFSTLEIQRTEQGDSAMYLCASSLAGRASEQYFGPGTRLTVT.

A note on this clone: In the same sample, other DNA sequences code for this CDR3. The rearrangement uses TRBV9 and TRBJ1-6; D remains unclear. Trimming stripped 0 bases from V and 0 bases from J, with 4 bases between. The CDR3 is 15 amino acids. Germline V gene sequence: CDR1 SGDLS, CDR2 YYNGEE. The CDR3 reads CASSVESSYNSPLHF. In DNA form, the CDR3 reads TGTGCCAGCAGCGTAGAGAGCTCCTATAATTCACCCCTCCACTTT.

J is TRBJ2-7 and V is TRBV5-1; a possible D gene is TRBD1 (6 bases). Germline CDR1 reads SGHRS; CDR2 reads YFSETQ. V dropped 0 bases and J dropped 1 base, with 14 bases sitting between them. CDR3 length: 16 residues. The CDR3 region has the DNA TGCGCCAGCAGCTTGGCAGGGGCGCCCACTTCCTACGAGCAGTACTTC. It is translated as CASSLAGAPTSYEQYF.

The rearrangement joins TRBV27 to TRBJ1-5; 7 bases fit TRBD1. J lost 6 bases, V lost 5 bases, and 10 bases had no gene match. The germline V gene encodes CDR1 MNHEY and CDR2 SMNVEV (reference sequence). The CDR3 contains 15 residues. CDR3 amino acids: CASSQAGGGVQPQHF. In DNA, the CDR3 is TGTGCCAGCAGTCAGGCAGGGGGTGGAGTTCAGCCCCAGCATTTT.

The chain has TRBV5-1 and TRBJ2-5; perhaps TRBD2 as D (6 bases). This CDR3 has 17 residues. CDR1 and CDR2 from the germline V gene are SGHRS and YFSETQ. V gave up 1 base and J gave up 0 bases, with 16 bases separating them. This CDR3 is CASSLPGAGTYQETQYF. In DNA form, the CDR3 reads TGCGCCAGCAGCTTGCCGGGAGCCGGGACTTACCAAGAGACCCAGTACTTC.

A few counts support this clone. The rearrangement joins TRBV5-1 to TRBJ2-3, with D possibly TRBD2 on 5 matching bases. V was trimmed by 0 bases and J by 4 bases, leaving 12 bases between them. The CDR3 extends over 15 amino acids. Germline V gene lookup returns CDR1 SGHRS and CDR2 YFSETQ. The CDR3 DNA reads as TGCGCCAGCAGCTTGGAGTCGCTAGCCGCAGATACGCAGTATTTT. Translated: CASSLESLAADTQYF.

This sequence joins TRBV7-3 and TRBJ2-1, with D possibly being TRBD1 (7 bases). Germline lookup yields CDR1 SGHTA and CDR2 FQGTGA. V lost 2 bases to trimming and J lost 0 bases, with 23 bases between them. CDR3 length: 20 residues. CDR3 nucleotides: TGTGCCAGCAGCTTATGGGTCGGCGCGGGACAGATGAGCTCCTACAATGAGCAGTTCTTC. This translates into CASSLWVGAGQMSSYNEQFF.

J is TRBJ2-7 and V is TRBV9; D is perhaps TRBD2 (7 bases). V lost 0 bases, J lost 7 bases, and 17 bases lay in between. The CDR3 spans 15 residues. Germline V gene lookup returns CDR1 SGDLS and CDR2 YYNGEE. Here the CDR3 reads CASSVVEGGLREQYF. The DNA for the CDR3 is TGTGCCAGCAGCGTAGTGGAGGGGGGGCTACGGGAGCAGTACTTC. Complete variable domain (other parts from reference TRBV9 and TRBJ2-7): DSGVTQTPKHLITATGQRVTLRCSPRSGDLSVYWYQQSLDQGLQFLIQYYNGEERAKGNILERFSAQQFPDLHSELNLSSLELGDSALYFCASSVVEGGLREQYFGPGTRLTVT.

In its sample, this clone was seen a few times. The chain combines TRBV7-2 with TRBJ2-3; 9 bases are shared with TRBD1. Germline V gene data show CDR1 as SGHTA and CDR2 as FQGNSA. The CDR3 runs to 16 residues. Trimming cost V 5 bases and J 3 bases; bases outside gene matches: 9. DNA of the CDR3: TGTGCCAGCAGCCTCATCGGGACAGGGAGGACAGATACGCAGTATTTT. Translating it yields CASSLIGTGRTDTQYF.

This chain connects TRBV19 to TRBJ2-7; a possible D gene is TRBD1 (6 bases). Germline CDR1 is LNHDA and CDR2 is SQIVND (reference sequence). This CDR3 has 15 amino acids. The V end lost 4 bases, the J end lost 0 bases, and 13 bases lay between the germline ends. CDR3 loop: CASSTGVTSSYEQYF. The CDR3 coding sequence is TGTGCCAGTAGTACAGGGGTTACCAGCTCCTACGAGCAGTACTTC.

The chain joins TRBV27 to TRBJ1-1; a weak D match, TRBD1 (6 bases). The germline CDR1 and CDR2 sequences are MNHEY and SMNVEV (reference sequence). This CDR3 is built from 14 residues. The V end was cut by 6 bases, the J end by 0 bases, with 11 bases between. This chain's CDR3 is CASSGGQLNTEAFF. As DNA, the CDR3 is TGTGCCAGCAGCGGCGGACAGCTGAACACTGAAGCTTTCTTT.

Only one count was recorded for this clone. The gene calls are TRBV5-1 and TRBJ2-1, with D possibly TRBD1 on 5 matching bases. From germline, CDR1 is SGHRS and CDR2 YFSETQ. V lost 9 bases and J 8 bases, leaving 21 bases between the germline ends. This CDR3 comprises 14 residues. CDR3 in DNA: TGCGCCAACCCCCTGGGGCCCACTGAAGATGAGCAGTTCTTC. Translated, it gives CANPLGPTEDEQFF.

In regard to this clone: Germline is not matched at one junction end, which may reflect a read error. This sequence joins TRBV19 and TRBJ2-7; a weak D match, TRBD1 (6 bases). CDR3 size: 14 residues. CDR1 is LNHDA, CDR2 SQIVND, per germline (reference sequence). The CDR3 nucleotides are TGTGCCGGTAGTGCCAGGGGCGGGTCCTACGAGCAGTACTTC. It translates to CAGSARGGSYEQYF.

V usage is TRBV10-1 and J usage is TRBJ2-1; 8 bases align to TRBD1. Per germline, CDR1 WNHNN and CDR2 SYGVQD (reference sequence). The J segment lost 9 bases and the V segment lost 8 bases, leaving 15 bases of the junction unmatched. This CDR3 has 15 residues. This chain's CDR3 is CASSNYGTGGGEQFF. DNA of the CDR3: TGCGCCAGCTCTAACTATGGGACAGGCGGTGGTGAGCAGTTCTTC.

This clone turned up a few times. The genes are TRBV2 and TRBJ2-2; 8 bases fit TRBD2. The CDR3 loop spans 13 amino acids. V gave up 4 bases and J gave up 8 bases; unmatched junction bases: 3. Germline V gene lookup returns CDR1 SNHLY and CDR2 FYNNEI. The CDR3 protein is CASSVTSGGELFF. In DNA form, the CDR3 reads TGTGCCAGCAGTGTAACTAGCGGAGGGGAGCTGTTTTTT. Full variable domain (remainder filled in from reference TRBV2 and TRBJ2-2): EPEVTQTPSHQVTQMGQEVILRCVPISNHLYFYWYRQILGQKVEFLVSFYNNEISEKSEIFDDQFSVERPDGSNFTLKIRSTKLEDSAMYFCASSVTSGGELFFGEGSRLTVL.